This T cell receptor (beta chain) emerged from a study of regulatory T cells in long-lasting Graves disease (dated by TCRdb to about 2021). Some background on the complete study: Persistent Graves' disease was defined as persistently positive TSH receptor autoantibodies together with antithyroid drug treatment for over 5 years. This study used TCR sequencing and RNA sequencing of peripheral blood to compare persistent Graves' disease patients against newly diagnosed Graves' disease patients. The study was registered as a clinical trial and conducted in China. A total of approximately 35 samples underwent TCR sequencing: around 13 from persistent and about 20 from newly diagnosed Graves' disease patients. In the clinical cohort, patients with persistent Graves' disease had used antithyroid drugs for an average of roughly ten years. General study outcomes and caveats: TRBV28, TRBJ1-2 and TRBJ2-5 were preferentially used in persistent disease, while TRBV20-1 and TRBJ2-1 were favored in newly diagnosed disease. More public clonotypes were shared among persistent patients (roughly 2,900) than among newly diagnosed patients (more than 900). The authors acknowledged the small sample size as a limitation that may reduce accuracy. Lower TCR Shannon entropy and fewer highly expanded clones were observed in persistent Graves' disease patients than in newly diagnosed patients, which suggested clonal expansion. Only peripheral blood was studied, because thyroid tissue, the primary lesion, was inaccessible. Sequencing and analysis were limited to the TCR beta chain.

The cysteine opens and the phenylalanine closes a CDR3 of 15 amino acids. Only the CDR3 portion is preserved as DNA: 45 bases, with reading frame beginning at the first base. Deletion took 2 bases off V and 4 bases off J, with a span of 13 bases between the germline ends. From a lookup of the germline V gene (reference sequence), CDR1 and CDR2 are LNHNV and YYDKDF. In regard to this clonotype: This receptor's antigen is unknown. Base qualities are missing; no much larger clone stands one base away.

The library was generated by multiplex PCR. Instrument on record: Illumina HiSeq 4000. TCR beta libraries were built with iRepertoire HTBI primers and Arm-PCR amplification of CDR3 regions. Before sequencing, the PCR products underwent gel purification. On the authors' methods: Across samples, roughly 60 TRBV and 13 to 15 TRBJ segments were identified and used for gene usage analysis of CDR3 amino acid clonotypes. COPE and FqMerger were used to merge filtered high-quality paired reads into contigs. BLAST was used to align contigs to IMGT TRBV, TRBD and TRBJ reference genes, with CDR3 defined following IMGT. Any clonotype with a frequency above 0.1% was classified as a highly expanded clone. Shannon entropy was used to measure repertoire diversity, and the Gini coefficient was used to measure V-J evenness. Public clonotypes were defined as clonotypes shared by more than one individual. The public sequencing data were trimmed at Q25 with fastp and processed into clonotypes with MiXCR by TCRdb, which kept only in-frame beta chains. Every entry covers one CDR3 protein and lists the most common genes and DNA from its rows. For this entry, the V and J calls and clone size follow TCRdb and not the study's own pipeline. Present in this sample are about 470,000 distinct CDR3 sequences, less than 25% of which were seen just once. The ten top clones hold 6.5% to 10% of the sample.

The time point label on this specimen signifies: persistent/refractory GD, antithyroid drugs over 5 years with positive TRAb. For both TCR sequencing and RNA sequencing, RNA was extracted from PBMCs in TRIzol. The diagnosis of Graves' disease followed American Thyroid Association guidelines. Patients were recruited from an endocrinology department in Xi'an, China. From each patient, about 9.7 milliliters of peripheral blood was collected into an EDTA anticoagulant tube. PBMCs were isolated by Ficoll Paque Plus density gradient separation without further T cell sorting. An Agilent 2100 Bioanalyzer and agarose gel were used to check RNA quality, and a NanoDrop 2000 was used to measure RNA concentration.

In this chain, TRBV15 is recombined with TRBJ2-3; the D gene is perhaps TRBD1, on 5 matching bases. The clonotype comes from a female donor with Graves disease. The input for sequencing was peripheral blood mononuclear cells (PBMCs), taken when the disease was refractory, from a patient treated with antithyroid drugs. The CDR3 sequence is CATSRRSGYPDTQYF. The DNA sequence reads TGTGCCACCAGCAGACGCTCAGGGTACCCAGATACGCAGTATTTT.